This TCR beta chain was sequenced during a study of T cell repertoires in cytomegalovirus infection. As for the study in general: Based on public TCR beta signatures, there were indications of CMV infection and of a matching HLA type.

General study points: Across the ex vivo response, the dominant clonotypes were HLA-C-restricted CMV-specific TCR beta clonotypes. Cumulated frequencies of public TCR beta families served to identify carriers of CMV plus the relevant HLA.

Via MiXCR, TCRdb re-called the reads, giving one row per CDR3 protein. The profile shows fewer than 550,000 distinct CDR3 sequences, about 17% of them singletons. Germline lookup yields CDR1 MGHRA and CDR2 YSYEKL. This CDR3 spans 14 amino acids. Trimming took 1 base from V and 1 from J, leaving 7 bases between them. This clonotype was detected many times. Its antigen remains unknown. The source material was CD8+ T cells from PBMCs. The chain carries TRBV4-1 and TRBJ1-1; the D gene is possibly TRBD1 (5 bases). The origin of this receptor is a human donor in good health (CMV status not recorded). Some clones in this sample may be carry-over from other donors' samples. The CDR3 DNA is TGCGCCAGCAGCCAAGTAACAGGGAACACTGAAGCTTTCTTT. Protein: CASSQVTGNTEAFF.